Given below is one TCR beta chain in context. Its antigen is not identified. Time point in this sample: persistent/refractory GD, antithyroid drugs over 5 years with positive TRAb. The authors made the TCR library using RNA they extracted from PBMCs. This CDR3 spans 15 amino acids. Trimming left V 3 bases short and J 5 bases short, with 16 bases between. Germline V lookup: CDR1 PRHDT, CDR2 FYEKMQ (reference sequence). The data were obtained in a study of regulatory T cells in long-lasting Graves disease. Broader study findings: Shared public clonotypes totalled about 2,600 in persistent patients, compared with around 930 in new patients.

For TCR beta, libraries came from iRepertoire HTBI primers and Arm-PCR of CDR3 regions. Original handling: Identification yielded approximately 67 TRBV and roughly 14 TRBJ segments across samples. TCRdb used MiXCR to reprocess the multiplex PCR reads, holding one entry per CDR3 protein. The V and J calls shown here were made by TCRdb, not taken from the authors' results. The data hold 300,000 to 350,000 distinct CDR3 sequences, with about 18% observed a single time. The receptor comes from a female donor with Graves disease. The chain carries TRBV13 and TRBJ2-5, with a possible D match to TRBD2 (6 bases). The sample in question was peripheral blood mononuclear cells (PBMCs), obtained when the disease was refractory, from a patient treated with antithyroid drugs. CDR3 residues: CASSFAGRGRETQYF. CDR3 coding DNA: TGTGCCAGCAGCTTTGCCGGGAGAGGGAGGGAGACCCAGTACTTC.